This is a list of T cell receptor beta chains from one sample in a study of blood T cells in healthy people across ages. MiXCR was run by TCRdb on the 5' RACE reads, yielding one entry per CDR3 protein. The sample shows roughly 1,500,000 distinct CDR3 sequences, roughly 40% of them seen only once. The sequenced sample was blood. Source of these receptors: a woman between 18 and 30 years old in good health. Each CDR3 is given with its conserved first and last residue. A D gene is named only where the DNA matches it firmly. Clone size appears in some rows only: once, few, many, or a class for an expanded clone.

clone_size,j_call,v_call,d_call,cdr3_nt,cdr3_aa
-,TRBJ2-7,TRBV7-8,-,TGTGCCAGCAGCTCTCTAGGGGGGCTTAAGGACGAGCAGTACTTC,CASSSLGGLKDEQYF
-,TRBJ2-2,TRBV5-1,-,TGCGCCAGCAGCTCTTCTGCGGACACCGGACACGGGGAGCTGTTTTTT,CASSSSADTGHGELFF
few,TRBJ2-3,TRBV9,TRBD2,TGTGCCAGCAGCCCGGGACTAGCGCATCGATCCATACTAGATACGCAGTATTTT,CASSPGLAHRSILDTQYF
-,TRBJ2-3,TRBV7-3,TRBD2,TGTGCCAGCAGGCGGGGGGACTTAACAGATACGCAGTATTTT,CASRRGDLTDTQYF
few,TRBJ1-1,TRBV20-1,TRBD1,TGCAGTGCATTGGGACAGTTGAACACTGAAGCTTTCTTT,CSALGQLNTEAFF
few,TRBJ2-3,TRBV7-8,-,TGTGCCAGCAGCCCCACGACGGACAGCACAGATACGCAGTATTTT,CASSPTTDSTDTQYF
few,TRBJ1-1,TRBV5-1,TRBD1,TGCGCCAGCAGCGTGACAGGGGGCAAGTACACTGAAGCTTTCTTT,CASSVTGGKYTEAFF
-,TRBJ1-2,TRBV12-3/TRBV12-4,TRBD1,TGTGCCAGCAGTGTGGCCAGGGGGCCAGGAGGCTACACCTTC,CASSVARGPGGYTF
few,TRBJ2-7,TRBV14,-,TGTGCCAGCAGCCAAGGTAGGGGTGGAGAGCAGTACTTC,CASSQGRGGEQYF
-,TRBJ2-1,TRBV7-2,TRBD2,TGTGCCATCCTCCTCTTTGAGGTAACCGGGACTAGCTCGGGTGAGCAGTTCTTC,CAILLFEVTGTSSGEQFF
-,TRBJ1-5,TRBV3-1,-,TGTGCCAGCAGCCAACGGTGGGGGGCGGATCAGCCCCAGCATTTT,CASSQRWGADQPQHF
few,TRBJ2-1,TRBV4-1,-,TGCGCCAGCAGCCAATTCACCCACGGATCTTCCTACAATGAGCAGTTCTTC,CASSQFTHGSSYNEQFF
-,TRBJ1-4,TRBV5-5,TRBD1,TGTGCCAGCAGCTCGCCGGGACAGGGGGTAGAAAAACTGTTTTTT,CASSSPGQGVEKLFF
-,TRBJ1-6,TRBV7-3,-,TGTGCCAGCAGCCGATGGGCTAATAATTCACCCCTCCACTTT,CASSRWANNSPLHF
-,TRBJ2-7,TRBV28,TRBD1,TGTGCCAGCAGTCCAGAGACAGGGGTCTCCTACGAGCAGTACTTC,CASSPETGVSYEQYF
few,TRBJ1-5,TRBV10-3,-,TGTGCCATCAGCTGGGCCGATAGCAATCAGCCCCAGCATTTT,CAISWADSNQPQHF
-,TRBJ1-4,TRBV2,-,TGTGCCAGCAGACGGACAGTTGCAACTAATGAAAAACTGTTTTTT,CASRRTVATNEKLFF
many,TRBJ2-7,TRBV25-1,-,TGTGCCAGCACCCTCGCCTACGAGCAGTACTTC,CASTLAYEQYF
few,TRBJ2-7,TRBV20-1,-,TGCAGTGCTCGCCCCAAAACTTTAACCTACGAGCAGTACTTC,CSARPKTLTYEQYF
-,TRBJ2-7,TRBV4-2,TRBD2,TGTGCCAGCAGCCAAGAGCGCGGGAGTAACTACGAGCAGTACTTC,CASSQERGSNYEQYF
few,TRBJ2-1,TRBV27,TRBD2,TGTGCCAGCAGTTTACTCCTTCTAGCGGGAGCTGGCGAGCAGTTCTTC,CASSLLLLAGAGEQFF
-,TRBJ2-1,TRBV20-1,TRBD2,TGCAGTGCTAGTCTTTCGAGGGCGGGAGGAAACAATGAGCAGTTCTTC,CSASLSRAGGNNEQFF
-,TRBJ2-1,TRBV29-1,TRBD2,TGCAGCGTTCAACTCCTGACTAGCGGGAGGGCCTTCAATGAGCAGTTCTTC,CSVQLLTSGRAFNEQFF
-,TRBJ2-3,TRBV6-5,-,TGTGCCAGCAGACATATGGGCCCAGATACGCAGTATTTT,CASRHMGPDTQYF
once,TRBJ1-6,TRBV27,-,TGTGCCAGCAGTTTACAGGGTCGGACACCCCCCCACTTT,CASSLQGRTPPHF
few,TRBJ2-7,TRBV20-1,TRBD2,TGCAGTGCTAGGGGGACTAGCGGGAGACACGAGCAGTACTTC,CSARGTSGRHEQYF
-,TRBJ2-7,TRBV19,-,TGTGCCAGTACGGACGCCACCTACGAGCAGTACTTC,CASTDATYEQYF
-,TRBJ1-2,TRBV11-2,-,TGTGCCAGCAGCTCCTCCCTTGACCGTCCCCTTAACTATGGCTACACCTTC,CASSSSLDRPLNYGYTF
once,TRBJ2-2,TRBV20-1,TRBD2,TGCAGTGCTAGTCAAGGGCGGACTAGCGGAACCCGAGGGAACACCGGGGAGCTGTTTTTT,CSASQGRTSGTRGNTGELFF
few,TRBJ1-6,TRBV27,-,TGTGCCAGCAGTCCCGGGACTTTTAATTCACCCCTCCACTTT,CASSPGTFNSPLHF
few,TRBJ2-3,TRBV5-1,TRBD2,TGCGCCAGCAGCTTGTCAACTAGCGATGGCACAGATACGCAGTATTTT,CASSLSTSDGTDTQYF
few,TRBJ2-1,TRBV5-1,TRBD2,TGCGCCAGCAGCGCAAGATCAACCGGGACTACGAATGAGCAGTTCTTC,CASSARSTGTTNEQFF
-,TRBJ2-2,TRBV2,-,TGTGCCAGCAGGGAAACAGGGAGTGGGGCCGGGGAGCTGTTTTTT,CASRETGSGAGELFF
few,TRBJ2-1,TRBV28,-,TGTGCCAGCAGCAGGGACTCCTGGGAGCAGTTCTTC,CASSRDSWEQFF
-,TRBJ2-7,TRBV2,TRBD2,TGTGCCAGCAGTGAGTGGGACTACTACGAGCAGTACTTC,CASSEWDYYEQYF
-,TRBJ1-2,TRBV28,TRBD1,TGTGCCAGCAGTACCGACAGGGGTCGGGACTATGGCTACACCTTC,CASSTDRGRDYGYTF
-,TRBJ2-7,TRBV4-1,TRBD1,TGCGCCAGCAGCTTGGCCGGGACAGGGGTATCCTACGAGCAGTACTTC,CASSLAGTGVSYEQYF
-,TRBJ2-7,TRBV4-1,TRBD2,TGCGCCAGCAGCCAAGATATAGGACTAGCGGCCCCAGCCCAGTACTTC,CASSQDIGLAAPAQYF
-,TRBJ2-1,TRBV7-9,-,TGTGCCAGCAGCTTATGGGGGGCCCATGAGCAGTTCTTC,CASSLWGAHEQFF
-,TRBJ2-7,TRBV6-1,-,TGTGCCGTTGCCCGGGACAACTCCTACGAGCAGTACTTC,CAVARDNSYEQYF
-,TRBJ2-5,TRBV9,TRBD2,TGTGCCAGCAGCATGACTAGCGGGTTTAACCAAGAGACCCAGTACTTC,CASSMTSGFNQETQYF
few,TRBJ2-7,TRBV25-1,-,TGTGCCAGCAGTGAATTAGGAGGGGCCCCCTACGAGCAGTACTTC,CASSELGGAPYEQYF
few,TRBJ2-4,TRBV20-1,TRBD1,TGCAGTGCGACGACAGGGGACAAAAACATTCAGTACTTC,CSATTGDKNIQYF